Below, one T cell receptor (beta chain) is given with its context. Antigen specificity is unknown. This entry belongs to a study of cytomegalovirus exposure and HLA in healthy donors. The overall study: Previous work identified 120 million or so unique TCR beta sequences from roughly 180 million T cells.

The PCR used 60 Vbeta and 13 Jbeta primers. TCRdb's copy holds only in-frame clones and misses some; the assay was immunoSEQ multiplex PCR. The sample consists of around 61,000 clones, around 90% of them appearing once. Nominally healthy donors were sampled, though unrecorded immune exposures were likely. Overall study results and limits: TCR sequences were mostly rare, though some public TCRs occurred in many donors. The investigators catalogued 150 to 200 TCR beta chains as cytomegalovirus-associated.

This CDR3 has 13 amino acids. Germline lookup yields CDR1 MNHEY and CDR2 SVGAGI. The junction had 5 bases not matched to a gene; V was cut back by 10 bases and J by 4 bases. The chain has TRBV6-5 and TRBJ2-1; the match to TRBD1 covers 9 bases. This receptor was obtained from a man younger than 40 in good health and CMV-seropositive. Sequences were obtained from PBMCs. The CDR3, as DNA: TGTGCCACCACAGGGGGCGCTTACAATGAGCAGTTCTTC. It encodes CATTGGAYNEQFF.